This TCR beta chain is from a study of shared clonotypes between healthy human individuals. Repertoires were generated with immunoSEQ multiplex PCR, while TCRdb's copy carries only in-frame clones and drops some. Of hundreds of thousands of clones in the sample, 90% to 97% were seen once. CD45RO-negative cells were positively selected for CCR7, leaving out terminally differentiated effector memory CD45RA+ cells. V lost 2 bases and J lost 5, with 10 bases in between. The CDR3 consists of 14 residues. In germline, CDR1 is MDHEN, CDR2 SYDVKM. The V and J genes are TRBV28 and TRBJ2-1, with D hard to call. The sequencing input was naive CD8+ T cells sorted from blood. The sequence derives from a woman in her twenties or thirties in good health. Here the CDR3 DNA reads TGTGCCAGCAGTTTAATTCCAGCGCACAATGAGCAGTTCTTC. Translation gives CASSLIPAHNEQFF.